The present T cell receptor (beta chain) was sequenced within a study of CD8 T cells in ankylosing spondylitis (dated by TCRdb to about 2017). Background for the entire study: To find TCR variants linked to disease, the study profiled T cell receptor beta repertoires in ankylosing spondylitis patients and healthy donors. Samples of peripheral blood were taken, and for ankylosing spondylitis patients, synovial fluid was collected as well. In total, the full study cohort was made up of 110 or so healthy donors and about two dozen ankylosing spondylitis patients.

Findings and caveats that apply to the study as a whole: A TCR beta motif made up of under ten highly homologous amino acid variants appeared to be characteristic of blood from ankylosing spondylitis patients. The disease-linked clones were reported to be significantly enriched in matched synovial fluid samples from ankylosing spondylitis patients. Some motif variants had previously been reported in the synovial fluid and blood of reactive arthritis patients, which suggests shared mechanisms of disease initiation. The disease-linked clones had a CD8+ phenotype and were found at relatively low frequencies in peripheral blood.

On this clonotype itself: Its antigen has not been determined. No base quality values were provided; no much bigger clone lies one nucleotide off.

The sequencer was an Illumina HiSeq 2500. Quantitative 5'-RACE with molecular barcodes was used to prepare TCR beta libraries. The source study handled its data this way. A new computational method based on a probabilistic model of VDJ rearrangement was used to identify disease-linked TCR variants. TCRdb reworked the public reads: Q25 trimming with fastp, MiXCR clone assembly, productive beta chains retained. For every CDR3 protein sequence, its rows merge into one entry that carries the most common genes and DNA. The V and J calls and clone size are TCRdb's, not the authors'. The sample table holds 500,000 to 550,000 distinct CDR3 sequences, of which approximately 11% were seen once. The ten largest clones add up to 6.8% of the sample. What was sequenced was blood, either unsorted or a sorted T cell fraction (not recorded which). The clonotype was recovered from a male donor with ankylosing spondylitis.

The nucleotide sequence reads TGCAGTGCTAGAAGGTGGGAGGCATCAGATACGCAGTATTTT. This yields the protein CSARRWEASDTQYF. The chain is assembled from TRBV20-1 and TRBJ2-3, and perhaps TRBD2 as D gene, on 6 matching bases. The V end loses 2 bases and the J end loses 4 bases, and a stretch of 13 bases separates them. In the germline V gene (reference sequence), CDR1 corresponds to DFQATT and CDR2 to SNEGSKA. The CDR3 numbers 14 residues from cysteine through phenylalanine. Only the CDR3 DNA stays, 42 bases, in frame from base 1.